Here is one T cell receptor (beta chain) with its context. The data were produced by immunoSEQ multiplex PCR, yet TCRdb's version contains in-frame clones alone and is incomplete. The data contain 85,000 to 100,000 clones, around four fifths of them singletons. These data belong to a study of a mutant IDH1 vaccine in newly diagnosed glioma. Study in general: Treated patients, approximately 60% male and around 38% female, averaged about 40 years of age. Patients got radiotherapy, temozolomide, or both beforehand, and most got both.

The CDR3 covers 15 residues. Unmatched junction bases numbered 2, after V lost 3 bases and J lost 1 base. Germline-derived CDR1 and CDR2 are SGHRS and YFSETQ. Time point reported: baseline, week 1 (first vaccination visit). Stated treatment: pre-vaccination baseline after standard-of-care therapy. The donor cohort comprised cases of new WHO grade 3 or 4 IDH1-mutant, ATRX-lost astrocytoma. This rearrangement joins TRBV5-1 to TRBJ2-3; 10 nucleotides match TRBD1. Sequencing was performed on PBMCs, taken from a glioma patient treated with radiotherapy, temozolomide or both. The clonotype originates from a woman between 50 and 59 years old with glioma. The DNA of the CDR3 is TGCGCCAGCAGCTCCGGACAGGGGGGCACAGATACGCAGTATTTT. This sequence encodes CASSSGQGGTDTQYF.